These T cell receptor beta chains were read from a single sample in a study of T-cell reconstitution after alpha-beta-depleted transplantation in children. TCRdb re-called the PCR reads through MiXCR, storing one row per CDR3 protein. The sample lists fewer than 1 million distinct CDR3 sequences, 16% seen once, with approximately 4.5% in the top ten. The source material was PBMCs, mostly from graft donor cells, sampled 360 days after TCRalphabeta/CD19-depleted stem cell transplant. The receptor set was obtained from a male patient younger than 18 who had a stem cell transplant for acute lymphoblastic leukemia, so the T cells may come from the graft donor. CDR3s include the opening cysteine and the closing phenylalanine or tryptophan. The D gene is left open where the match is weak. Not all rows give a size; the values are once, few, many and, for expanded clones, a class.

length	D	size	J	V	CDR3	DNA
15	TRBD2	many	TRBJ2-7	TRBV5-1	CASSGTSGTSYEQYF	TGCGCCAGCAGCGGGACTAGCGGTACCTCCTACGAGCAGTACTTC
13	TRBD1	.	TRBJ1-4	TRBV20-1	CSATGQTIEKLFF	TGCAGTGCGACGGGACAGACCATTGAAAAACTGTTTTTT
14	.	.	TRBJ1-1	TRBV25-1	CASGGRGRNTEAFF	TGTGCCAGCGGAGGGAGAGGGAGGAACACTGAAGCTTTCTTT
15	.	few	TRBJ1-1	TRBV6-1	CASSIQGDVNTEAFF	TGTGCCAGCAGCATACAGGGAGATGTTAACACTGAAGCTTTCTTT
13	.	.	TRBJ2-7	TRBV12-3/TRBV12-4	CASEEAATREQYF	TGTGCCAGCGAAGAGGCCGCTACTAGAGAGCAGTACTTC
13	TRBD1	many	TRBJ2-7	TRBV25-1	CASSLRGRGEQYF	TGTGCCAGCAGTCTCAGGGGGCGCGGCGAGCAGTACTTC
14	.	many	TRBJ2-2	TRBV7-9	CASRVPPNTGELFF	TGTGCCAGCAGGGTTCCCCCGAACACCGGGGAGCTGTTTTTT
15	.	few	TRBJ1-5	TRBV12-3/TRBV12-4	CASSKQAIGGQPQHF	TGTGCCAGCAGTAAACAGGCGATCGGGGGTCAGCCCCAGCATTTT
14	.	.	TRBJ1-3	TRBV7-9	CASSRGLLGNTIYF	TGTGCCAGCAGCCGAGGACTGTTAGGAAACACCATATATTTT
15	TRBD2	.	TRBJ2-3	TRBV27	CASSRLAGGPGTQYF	TGTGCCAGCAGTCGACTAGCGGGAGGGCCGGGTACGCAGTATTTT
19	TRBD2	.	TRBJ2-2	TRBV7-3	CASSLTPLGGLADTGELFF	TGTGCCAGCAGCTTAACCCCACTAGGGGGACTAGCGGACACCGGGGAGCTGTTTTTT
15	.	few	TRBJ1-2	TRBV18	CASSLQAGLNYGYTF	TGTGCCAGCTCACTACAAGCGGGACTTAACTATGGCTACACCTTC
13	.	few	TRBJ2-4	TRBV5-1	CASSLEARGIQYF	TGCGCCAGCAGCTTGGAGGCCCGTGGCATTCAGTACTTC
12	.	.	TRBJ1-1	TRBV2	CASRSPYTEAFF	TGTGCCAGCAGGAGCCCGTACACTGAAGCTTTCTTT
21	TRBD2	few	TRBJ2-2	TRBV7-6	CASSQIPGLARETGKTGELFF	TGTGCCAGCAGCCAGATTCCGGGACTAGCGAGAGAGACTGGGAAGACCGGGGAGCTGTTTTTT
15	.	few	TRBJ2-1	TRBV29-1	CSATRGAPRYNEQFF	TGCAGCGCCACCCGTGGGGCCCCAAGGTACAATGAGCAGTTCTTC
13	TRBD1	few	TRBJ2-7	TRBV24-1	CATCTGGAYEQYF	TGTGCCACTTGCACAGGGGGAGCCTACGAGCAGTACTTC
14	.	.	TRBJ1-2	TRBV9	CASSVDLSPYGYTF	TGTGCCAGCAGCGTAGACCTCTCCCCCTATGGCTACACCTTC